Listed here are 8 T cell receptor beta chains from one sample, sequenced in a study of blood T cell repertoires in COVID-19. Generated by immunoSEQ multiplex PCR, the TCRdb table keeps only in-frame clones and is missing some. The table has roughly 50,000 clones, approximately 80% seen once. The sample was peripheral blood. Every receptor here comes from a human donor with active or convalescent COVID-19. The donor label of this sample is uncertain.

The chain couples TRBV28 to TRBJ1-3, with 7 bases identical to TRBD1. The CDR3 loop spans 14 amino acids. Trimming removed 6 bases from V and 6 bases from J; junction bases left unmatched: 8. Germline loops: CDR1 MDHEN, CDR2 SYDVKM. Here the CDR3 reads CASRYGGGVNTIYF. The CDR3 nucleotides read TGTGCCAGCAGGTACGGAGGGGGCGTAAACACCATATATTTT.

A single count supports this clone. The chain carries TRBV5-1 and TRBJ1-3; no definite D call. The CDR3 length is 14 residues. V shed 0 bases and J shed 0 bases, with 4 bases lying between them. Germline values: CDR1 SGHRS, CDR2 YFSETQ. CDR3 region: CASSLDISGNTIYF. The CDR3 coding sequence is TGCGCCAGCAGCTTGGACATCTCTGGAAACACCATATATTTT.

CDR3: CAISLSSSGTGADTQYF. The CDR3 DNA reads as TGTGCCATCAGTCTATCATCTTCCGGGACAGGGGCAGATACGCAGTATTTT. The chain couples TRBV10-3 to TRBJ2-3; 10 bases agree with TRBD1. The germline CDR1 and CDR2 sequences are ENHRY and SYGVKD. The length of the CDR3 is 17 residues. After removal of 5 bases from V and 4 bases from J, the junction contained 12 bases not matched to a gene.

This clone has more than one count but fewer than ten. The chain has TRBV9 and TRBJ1-3; D possibly corresponds to TRBD1 (6 bases). Looked up from germline, CDR1 is SGDLS and CDR2 is YYNGEE. V was trimmed by 4 bases and J by 0 bases, leaving 17 bases between them. This CDR3 spans 17 amino acids. For the CDR3, the DNA is TGTGCCAGCAGCTCTTGGGGCAGGGGACCCTCTGGAAACACCATATATTTT. The encoded protein is CASSSWGRGPSGNTIYF.

J is TRBJ2-7 and V is TRBV19; 8 bases line up with TRBD2. The CDR3 length is 14 residues. Germline assignment: CDR1 LNHDA and CDR2 SQIVND (reference sequence). The junction had 3 bases not matched to a gene; V was cut back by 3 bases and J by 2 bases. The CDR3 coding sequence is TGTGCCAGTAGTATCAAGCGGGAGCCCTACGAGCAGTACTTC. Amino acids: CASSIKREPYEQYF.

V usage is TRBV7-8 and J usage is TRBJ1-2, with 12 bases matching TRBD1. V shed 0 bases and J 6 bases; nucleotides not matched to a gene: 5. Germline V CDR1 and CDR2: SGHVS, FQNEAQ. This CDR3 is 16 amino acids long. Written as DNA, the CDR3 is TGTGCCAGCAGCTTAGCGCCGGGACAGGGGGCGCATGGCTACACCTTC. Translated, it gives CASSLAPGQGAHGYTF.

The count of this clone is one. This chain joins TRBV10-3 and TRBJ2-7; 9 nucleotides match TRBD2. Germline CDR1 reads ENHRY; CDR2 reads SYGVKD. The CDR3 is made up of 14 amino acids. V lost 1 base, J lost 3 bases, and 1 base stayed unmatched. The CDR3 nucleotides are TGTGCCATCAGTGAGTTTAGCGGGAGCTACGAGCAGTACTTC. Protein product: CAISEFSGSYEQYF.

This clone was counted between two and nine times. The rearrangement joins TRBV5-1 to TRBJ2-4, with TRBD1 matching 7 bases. CDR1 SGHRS and CDR2 YFSETQ come from the germline V gene. Germline trimming cut 4 bases from V and 9 bases from J; bases unmatched to any gene: 7. CDR3 length: 13 amino acids. The CDR3 loop reads CASSTRQGGIQYF. The DNA for the CDR3 is TGCGCCAGCAGCACAAGACAGGGTGGCATTCAGTACTTC.